This TCR beta chain appears in the sequencing data of a study of blood T cell repertoires in COVID-19. Clones were sequenced by immunoSEQ multiplex PCR, and TCRdb holds only the in-frame ones, with some missing. Of fewer than 350,000 clones listed, under 90% were seen once; the top ten hold about 1.7%. There are 14 residues in the CDR3. Germline CDR1 SGHAT, CDR2 FQDESV (reference sequence). V was pared by 2 bases and J by 8 bases, with 15 bases between. The study drew participants aged about 18 to 95 years from approximately 23 US areas. Which cohort a participant joined came from the clinical history participants gave. Recovery among Cohort 3 donors was established by two negative PCRs, clearance, or symptom resolution. This clone was recorded once.

This sequence was found in a middle-aged woman who had recovered from COVID-19. The sample comprised PBMCs or T cells enriched from blood (not recorded which). This sequence joins TRBV11-1 and TRBJ1-2; maybe TRBD1 (5 bases). The CDR3 region is CASSLNTARGGYTF. DNA for the CDR3: TGTGCCAGCAGCTTAAATACCGCGCGGGGCGGCTACACCTTC.